The rows below give T cell receptor beta chains drawn from one sample of a study of blood T cell repertoires in COVID-19. The protocol was immunoSEQ multiplex PCR, while the TCRdb copy is restricted to in-frame clones and leaves out a portion. The repertoire holds around 140,000 clones, with roughly 88% as singletons. The sample consisted of peripheral blood. These TCRs come from a man between 60 and 70 years old with active or convalescent COVID-19. Each CDR3 is given without its conserved first and last residue. Each record gives: J gene, V gene, clone size, CDR3 protein. Expanded clones are given a class, and other clones once, few, many or no size at all.

j_call: TRBJ1-2
v_call: TRBV5-1
clone_size: .
cdr3_aa: ASSLVTLGGGYT

j_call: TRBJ1-3
v_call: TRBV3-1/TRBV3-2
clone_size: .
cdr3_aa: ASSLRQGVGNTIY

j_call: TRBJ1-1
v_call: TRBV11-2
clone_size: once
cdr3_aa: ASSPGQGRAEAF

j_call: TRBJ1-2
v_call: TRBV5-1
clone_size: .
cdr3_aa: ASQVSGGSNYGYT

j_call: TRBJ2-6
v_call: TRBV23-1
clone_size: .
cdr3_aa: ASSQAQGAGANVLT

j_call: TRBJ2-7
v_call: TRBV29-1
clone_size: .
cdr3_aa: SVQFPRTPYEQY

j_call: TRBJ2-4
v_call: TRBV5-6
clone_size: .
cdr3_aa: ASIGQGLAKNIQY

j_call: TRBJ2-3
v_call: TRBV24-1
clone_size: .
cdr3_aa: ATSDFGTGSADTQY

j_call: TRBJ2-2
v_call: TRBV14
clone_size: .
cdr3_aa: ASSQDMSSGIGGGELF

j_call: TRBJ1-1
v_call: TRBV15
clone_size: .
cdr3_aa: ATSRDMGQGRSGVNTEAF

j_call: TRBJ1-2
v_call: TRBV10-1
clone_size: .
cdr3_aa: ASSERGSYGYT

j_call: TRBJ1-1
v_call: TRBV18
clone_size: .
cdr3_aa: ASSPPPGGPTEAF

j_call: TRBJ1-2
v_call: TRBV11-3
clone_size: few
cdr3_aa: ASSSPGQDSLYGYT